The 25 T cell receptor beta chains reported below all come from one sample, sequenced in a study of radiation and T cells in renal cell carcinoma. Repertoires were generated with immunoSEQ multiplex PCR, while TCRdb's copy carries only in-frame clones and drops some. Of about 100,000 clones listed, roughly 82% are singletons. Time point here: blood 4 weeks post-SBRT, at nephrectomy. Treatment of the sample: 15 Gy SBRT to primary tumor, nephrectomy 4 weeks later. The sequences come from blood, collected from a patient whose treatment included radiotherapy and nephrectomy. The receptors here all came from a man in his sixties with renal cell carcinoma.

The chain is built from TRBV5-3 and TRBJ2-3; D not resolved. TRBV5-3 is filed as an ORF, its function uncertain. V lost 2 bases and J 3 bases, leaving 10 bases between the germline ends. This CDR3 contains 14 residues. CDR3 amino acids: CARSFIPRTDTQYF. The CDR3 DNA reads TGTGCCAGAAGCTTTATCCCTAGAACAGATACGCAGTATTTT.

This clone has a count of ten or more. This CDR3 is CASSQDRGGLGPETNEKLFF. CDR3 nucleotides: TGTGCCAGCAGCCAAGACCGGGGGGGACTTGGACCGGAAACTAATGAAAAACTGTTTTTT. The V call is TRBV4-2, the J call TRBJ1-4; D is possibly TRBD1 (5 bases). The germline V gene encodes CDR1 LGHNA and CDR2 YNFKEQ. Trimming cost V 0 bases and J 1 base, with 21 bases left between them. The CDR3 covers 20 residues.

V is TRBV6-6 and J is TRBJ2-5; D uncertain. CDR1 MNHNY and CDR2 SVGAGI come from the germline V gene (reference sequence). This CDR3 contains 14 residues. Trimming cost V 6 bases and J 5 bases, with 16 bases left between them. DNA of the CDR3: TGTGCCAGCAGCCTCCCCTCGACCGGGGAGACCCAGTACTTC. Amino acids: CASSLPSTGETQYF.

The chain uses TRBV19 and TRBJ1-4, with D perhaps TRBD1 (6 bases). The CDR3 is made up of 15 amino acids. With 5 bases removed from V and 7 bases from J, the gap between germline ends came to 17 bases. Germline values: CDR1 LNHDA, CDR2 SQIVND (reference sequence). The CDR3: CASSLQGFRGEKLFF. CDR3 bases: TGTGCCAGTAGTTTACAGGGTTTTAGGGGTGAAAAACTGTTTTTT.

The DNA for the CDR3 is TGTGCCAGCAGCTTAGACACAGGAGGGAATGAGCAGTTCTTC. This translates into CASSLDTGGNEQFF. The chain couples TRBV11-3 to TRBJ2-1; the D gene is possibly TRBD2 (6 bases). Per germline, CDR1 SGHNT and CDR2 YENEEA. Deletions cut 0 bases from V and 7 bases from J, with 10 bases between. The length of the CDR3 is 14 residues. Full variable domain (rest looked up from reference TRBV11-3 and TRBJ2-1): EAGVVQSPRYKIIEKKQPVAFWCNPISGHNTLYWYLQNLGQGPELLIRYENEEAVDDSQLPKDRFSAERLKGVDSTLKIQPAELGDSAVYLCASSLDTGGNEQFFGPGTRLTVL.

The V gene is TRBV5-1, the J gene TRBJ2-5, with 7 positions matching TRBD1. Germline-derived CDR1 and CDR2 are SGHRS and YFSETQ. The CDR3 runs 15 residues. With V trimmed by 5 bases and J by 2 bases, 9 bases remained unmatched. CDR3 sequence: CASRWGQRIQETQYF. The CDR3 DNA sequence: TGCGCCAGCAGATGGGGACAGAGAATTCAAGAGACCCAGTACTTC.

The chain uses TRBV30 and TRBJ2-3; the D is unclear. CDR1 is GTSNPN and CDR2 is SVGIG in the germline V gene (reference sequence). V was pared by 2 bases and J by 4 bases, with 4 bases between. This CDR3 comprises 11 residues. In nucleotides, the CDR3 is TGTGCCTGGAGTTACTCAGATACGCAGTATTTT. Amino acids: CAWSYSDTQYF. The full variable domain, in which reference TRBV30 and TRBJ2-3 provide the parts outside the CDR3, is SQTIHQWPATLVQPVGSPLSLECTVEGTSNPNLYWYRQAAGRGLQLLFYSVGIGQISSEVPQNLSASRPQDRQFILSSKKLLLSDSGFYLCAWSYSDTQYFGPGTRLTVL.

The V and J genes are TRBV29-1 and TRBJ2-7; D is undetermined. The germline V gene encodes CDR1 SQVTM and CDR2 ANQGSEA. V was trimmed by 4 bases and J by 6 bases, leaving 10 bases between them. The CDR3 has 11 amino acids. The CDR3 reads CSVGGDGEQYF. CDR3 coding DNA: TGCAGCGTTGGTGGCGACGGCGAGCAGTACTTC.

This clone has a count of ten or more. This chain uses TRBV2 with TRBJ2-1, with no clear D. The CDR3 sequence is 13 residues long. CDR1 and CDR2 (germline): SNHLY, FYNNEI. The V gene lost 5 bases and the J gene lost 4 bases, with 9 bases spanning the gap. CDR3 sequence reads: CASSSDTYNEQFF. The CDR3 nucleotides are TGTGCCAGCAGTAGTGACACTTACAATGAGCAGTTCTTC.

CDR3 amino acids: CASSPRLAGYAGELFF. The CDR3 nucleotides read TGTGCCAGCAGTCCTAGACTAGCGGGATATGCCGGGGAGCTGTTTTTT. V gene TRBV28 combines with J gene TRBJ2-2; 11 bases align to TRBD2. The V segment lost 5 bases and the J segment 6 bases; nucleotides outside the gene matches: 8. CDR3 size: 16 residues. Germline CDR1 and CDR2: MDHEN and SYDVKM.

The gene calls are TRBV5-6 and TRBJ1-2; 7 bases line up with TRBD1. The CDR3 is 14 amino acids. V was pared by 3 bases and J by 2 bases, with 4 bases of the junction left unmatched. Germline V gives CDR1 SGHDT, CDR2 YYEEEE. This CDR3 is CASSYTGQNYGYTF. The DNA for the CDR3 is TGTGCCAGCAGCTACACGGGACAGAACTATGGCTACACCTTC. Using reference TRBV5-6 and TRBJ1-2 for the parts outside the CDR3, the full variable domain is DAGVTQSPTHLIKTRGQQVTLRCSPKSGHDTVSWYQQALGQGPQFIFQYYEEEERQRGNFPDRFSGHQFPNYSSELNVNALLLGDSALYLCASSYTGQNYGYTFGSGTRLTVV.

The count of this clone is one. The V and J genes are TRBV19 and TRBJ2-2; D not resolved. Germline V gives CDR1 LNHDA, CDR2 SQIVND (reference sequence). The CDR3 is made up of 13 amino acids. Trimming left V 3 bases short and J 8 bases short, with 10 bases between. The CDR3 loop reads CASSILIGGELFF. The CDR3 DNA sequence: TGTGCCAGTAGTATCCTAATTGGGGGGGAGCTGTTTTTT.

The chain joins TRBV27 to TRBJ2-2, with 13 bases lining up with TRBD2. The CDR3 extends over 17 amino acids. Germline CDR1 and CDR2: MNHEY and SMNVEV (reference sequence). J lost 7 bases, V lost 0 bases, and 5 bases had no gene match. CDR3: CASSLSSGLAGIGELFF. The CDR3 DNA follows: TGTGCCAGCAGTTTATCGTCGGGACTAGCGGGAATCGGGGAGCTGTTTTTT.

This chain connects TRBV6-5 to TRBJ2-5, with a tentative D call TRBD1 (5 bases). Germline loops: CDR1 MNHEY, CDR2 SVGAGI. V shed 8 bases and J shed 2 bases, with 15 bases lying between them. This CDR3 region has 14 residues. CDR3 in amino acids: CASGYSRGQETQYF. CDR3 bases: TGTGCCAGCGGCTACTCTAGGGGACAAGAGACCCAGTACTTC.

This clone was found a few times. The rearrangement links TRBV28 to TRBJ1-2; no firm D call. The CDR3 covers 12 residues. The V and J ends lost 4 bases and 5 bases respectively, with 8 bases between them. Germline-derived CDR1 and CDR2 are MDHEN and SYDVKM. The CDR3 loop is CASSSTAYGYTF. The CDR3 nucleotides are TGTGCCAGCAGTTCAACAGCGTATGGCTACACCTTC.

This clone was observed a few times. CDR3 loop: CASSDRGYQPQHF. The CDR3 bases are TGTGCCAGCAGTGATAGAGGGTATCAGCCCCAGCATTTT. The chain links TRBV2 to TRBJ1-5; D unresolved. V shed 3 bases and J shed 5 bases, with 8 bases lying between them. Looked up from germline, CDR1 is SNHLY and CDR2 is FYNNEI. The CDR3 spans 13 residues.

This clone was found once. The junction departs from germline at one end; a sequencing error may be responsible. V gene TRBV7-9 combines with J gene TRBJ2-5; 7 nucleotides align to TRBD1. Gene TRBJ2-7 matches the end of the DNA better, so the J call may be wrong. The CDR3 length is 15 residues. CDR1 is SEHNR, CDR2 FQNEAQ, per germline (reference sequence). DNA for the CDR3: TGTGCCAGCAGATTAGACAGGGTGGGTTCCTACGAGCAGTACTTC. Residues: CASRLDRVGSYEQYF.

The V and J genes are TRBV29-1 and TRBJ1-1; 8 bases are shared with TRBD1. Germline CDR1 reads SQVTM; CDR2 reads ANQGSEA. V shed 7 bases, J shed 1 base, and the junction held 8 bases outside the gene matches. The CDR3 totals 14 residues. The CDR3 coding sequence is TGCAGCGCTGACAGGGGAGGGGGGAACACTGAAGCTTTCTTT. Amino acids: CSADRGGGNTEAFF.

J is TRBJ2-5 and V is TRBV9; D perhaps matches TRBD1 (7 bases). With 0 bases removed from V and 9 bases from J, the gap between germline ends came to 15 bases. Germline CDR1 and CDR2: SGDLS and YYNGEE. The CDR3 consists of 14 residues. The CDR3 region has the DNA TGTGCCAGCAGCGTAGGAGGCGGGACAGAATCCCAGTACTTC. Translated, it gives CASSVGGGTESQYF.

V is TRBV28 and J is TRBJ1-5, with TRBD1 as a possible D gene (6 bases). Germline V CDR1 and CDR2: MDHEN, SYDVKM. The ends were cut back, 5 bases at V and 0 bases at J, with 20 bases in the middle. The CDR3 runs 18 residues. CDR3 in amino acids: CASSLGRGQTYSNQPQHF. CDR3 in DNA: TGTGCCAGCAGTCTAGGCCGGGGACAAACATATAGCAATCAGCCCCAGCATTTT.

The chain combines TRBV7-2 with TRBJ2-5, with no clear D. Deletions cut 5 bases from V and 5 bases from J, with 6 bases between. Germline-derived CDR1 and CDR2 are SGHTA and FQGNSA. The CDR3 contains 11 residues. The CDR3 loop reads CASSRVETQYF. For the CDR3, the DNA is TGTGCCAGCAGCCGGGTTGAGACCCAGTACTTC.

This chain joins TRBV28 and TRBJ2-1; 11 positions match TRBD2. Germline trimming cut 6 bases from V and 4 bases from J; bases unmatched to any gene: 8. CDR3 length equals 16 residues. Germline V gene sequence: CDR1 MDHEN, CDR2 SYDVKM. The CDR3 sequence: CASRDIAGGGYNEQFF. The CDR3 region has the DNA TGTGCCAGCAGGGATATAGCGGGAGGGGGGTACAATGAGCAGTTCTTC.

The rearrangement links TRBV7-9 to TRBJ2-1, with a possible D match to TRBD1 (5 bases). Germline V gene lookup returns CDR1 SEHNR and CDR2 FQNEAQ (reference sequence). The CDR3 spans 13 residues. The germline V and J ends were trimmed by 3 bases and 9 bases, with 12 bases remaining between them. The CDR3 loop is CASSFGYRGEQFF. CDR3 coding DNA: TGTGCCAGCAGCTTCGGGTATAGGGGTGAGCAGTTCTTC.

Many counts were recorded for this clone. The chain joins TRBV9 to TRBJ2-7, with 13 bases fitting TRBD2. The CDR3 is made up of 16 amino acids. V lost 0 bases, J lost 6 bases, and 6 bases stayed unmatched. From germline, CDR1 is SGDLS and CDR2 YYNGEE. CDR3: CASSVAPGTSGTEQYF. CDR3 DNA sequence: TGTGCCAGCAGCGTAGCCCCCGGGACTAGCGGGACCGAGCAGTACTTC.

The chain has TRBV5-6 and TRBJ2-1; perhaps TRBD2 as D (5 bases). This CDR3 is built from 12 residues. V shed 3 bases and J shed 10 bases, with 11 bases lying between them. The germline gives CDR1 SGHDT, CDR2 YYEEEE. CDR3 coding DNA: TGTGCCAGCAGCTGGAAGGAGGCGGAGCAGTTCTTC. It translates to CASSWKEAEQFF.